This TCR beta chain was documented in a study of blood T cell repertoires in COVID-19. This table comes from immunoSEQ multiplex PCR, and its TCRdb copy is limited to in-frame clones, with some not included. The repertoire holds around 70,000 clones, approximately 85% seen once, with about 35% in the top ten. V was pared by 3 bases and J by 3 bases, with 12 bases of the junction left unmatched. The CDR3 sequence is 16 residues long. Per germline, CDR1 SGDLS and CDR2 YYNGEE. The source is a man aged 70-80 years with acute or convalescent COVID-19. The sequencing sample was made of peripheral blood. The gene calls are TRBV9 and TRBJ2-7, with 7 bases identical to TRBD2. DNA of the CDR3: TGTGCCAGCAGCGCCCTGGGAGGGGCCGGGCGCTACGAGCAGTACTTC. Its translation: CASSALGGAGRYEQYF.